This T cell receptor (beta chain) was sequenced during a study of CD4 T cells in relation to SARS-CoV-2 and coronaviruses. Method: immunoSEQ multiplex PCR; TCRdb's copy keeps in-frame clones and lacks some. The sample contains 35,000 to 40,000 clones, over 70% of which appear only once. CDR1 MDHEN and CDR2 SYDVKM come from the germline V gene. The CDR3 has 13 residues. V was cut by 1 base and J by 2 bases, with 5 bases left in between. Concerning this clone: The antigen is undetermined.

The source of this sequence is an adult with COVID-19. This chain links TRBV28 with TRBJ1-2; D unresolved. Sequenced material: memory CD4+ T cells from PBMCs, cultured in vitro. The CDR3 region is CASSLFQNYGYTF. The CDR3, as DNA: TGTGCCAGCAGTTTATTTCAGAACTATGGCTACACCTTC.